The rows below give T cell receptor beta chains drawn from one sample of a study of long-term antiretroviral therapy in people with HIV. Only in-frame clones appear in the TCRdb table, and some are missing; sequencing was by immunoSEQ multiplex PCR. The sample records about 28,000 clones, approximately 85% being singletons. Source: unsorted PBMCs, taken 0.8 years before starting antiretroviral therapy. The receptors were sampled from a young man with HIV. The CDR3 runs from the conserved cysteine through the conserved F or W. Some rows have no size entry. The others give once, few or many, or a class for an expanded clone.

CASSQIPPGRYEQYF,.,TRBV4-1
CASSRDRAPETQYF,.,TRBV7-6
CAWSALGPHSGNTIYF,.,TRBV30
CASNLGTGELFF,.,TRBV7-9
CASEAGQGGETQYF,.,TRBV5-1
CASSQPGQGDGYTF,once,TRBV4-1
CASSLIGGPGELFF,.,TRBV27
CASSLGVVGELFF,.,TRBV7-2
CASSPQGGSDYGYTF,.,TRBV9
CASSGTSGYNEQFF,.,TRBV7-9
CASSPIIASTDTQYF,.,TRBV27
CASSLGQGDVQPQHF,.,TRBV7-2
CASQPRRDSYGYTF,few,TRBV6-5
CASRGETQYF,.,TRBV30
CASSLRRGGMAPQHF,few,TRBV27
CATSRAASGMSGELFF,.,TRBV15
CASSLRTSGRSTDTQYF,once,TRBV2
CSVTENEQFF,once,TRBV29-1
CASSVDWTGKSKNTEAFF,.,TRBV9
CASSLQGINSPLHF,.,TRBV2
CASSLVTAYEQYF,.,TRBV7-9
CASSFLGGGGTGELFF,.,TRBV27
CASSQEIEAGTQYF,few,TRBV4-1
CASSVGSETEAFF,once,TRBV9
CASSSRQGFTEAFF,.,TRBV7-2
CATSRVRSDTQYF,.,TRBV15
CASSLVYRQSSGANVLTF,.,TRBV5-1
CASRRTADLNQPQHF,.,TRBV2
CASSQMTGGFSGELFF,.,TRBV5-6
CASSAAGSSYEQYF,.,TRBV4-1
CASSILSENTEAFF,few,TRBV19
CASRPQGTTGELFF,.,TRBV6-5
CASSQERETGFQTQYF,.,TRBV4-2
CASSVISGRVGNTEAFF,.,TRBV6-1
CASRGLGETQYF,.,TRBV19
CAAAGPSTDTQYF,.,TRBV10-3
CASSIGAGDDYEQYF,.,TRBV19
CASREFGQSEKLFF,.,TRBV2
CASSALTGYYGYTF,.,TRBV19
CASSVDDSPRTNTGELFF,.,TRBV9
CASSLQSTDTQYF,.,TRBV11-2
CSVVTVRPAEQYF,.,TRBV29-1
CASSLNTGELFF,few,TRBV7-9
CASSNSGQDRYEQYF,.,TRBV10-2
CASSKGQSRRSPLHF,few,TRBV21-1
CASSVGAGDTSGDTQYF,once,TRBV9
CASSYYNRANEQFF,.,TRBV6-5
CASSLGVSYEQYF,.,TRBV5-1
CASSHGRISYNSPLHF,.,TRBV27
CASSVVPAGDTQYF,.,TRBV9
CASSQDGLGAQYF,.,TRBV4-3
CASSPWGGIYGYTF,.,TRBV4-3
CASSPGGWGTEAFF,.,TRBV7-3
CASSTSGGAETQYF,.,TRBV9
CASGWAPNAGELFF,.,TRBV7-3